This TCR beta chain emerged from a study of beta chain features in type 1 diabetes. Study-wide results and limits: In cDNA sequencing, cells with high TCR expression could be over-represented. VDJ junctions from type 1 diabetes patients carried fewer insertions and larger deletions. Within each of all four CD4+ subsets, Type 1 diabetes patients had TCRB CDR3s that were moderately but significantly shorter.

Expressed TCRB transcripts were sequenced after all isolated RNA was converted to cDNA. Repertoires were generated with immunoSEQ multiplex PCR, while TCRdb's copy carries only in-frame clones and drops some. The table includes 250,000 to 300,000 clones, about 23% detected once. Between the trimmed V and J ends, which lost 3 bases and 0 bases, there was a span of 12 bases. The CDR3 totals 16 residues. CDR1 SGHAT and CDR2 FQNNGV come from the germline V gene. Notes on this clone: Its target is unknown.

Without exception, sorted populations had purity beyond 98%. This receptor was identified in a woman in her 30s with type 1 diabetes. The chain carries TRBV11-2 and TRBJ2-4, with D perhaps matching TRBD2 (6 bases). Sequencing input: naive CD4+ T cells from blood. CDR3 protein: CASSFNPAGAKNIQYF. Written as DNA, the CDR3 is TGTGCCAGCAGCTTCAACCCAGCGGGAGCCAAAAACATTCAGTACTTC.